The source of this TCR beta chain is a study of blood T cell repertoires in COVID-19. Unmatched junction bases numbered 1, after V lost 0 bases and J lost 2 bases. The CDR3 is 14 amino acids. Germline V gene sequence: CDR1 SGHRS, CDR2 YFSETQ. This clone was counted once. Generated by immunoSEQ multiplex PCR, the TCRdb table keeps only in-frame clones and is missing some. The sample consists of about 230,000 clones, more than 80% of them appearing once. The V call is TRBV5-1, the J call TRBJ1-2; 7 bases agree with TRBD1. The TCR sequence derives from a man aged 60-69 years who had recovered from COVID-19. Specimen: PBMCs or T cells enriched from blood (not recorded which). The CDR3 sequence is CASSLVGQNYGYTF. In nucleotides, the CDR3 is TGCGCCAGCAGCTTGGTGGGACAGAACTATGGCTACACCTTC.